This section outlines one T cell receptor beta chain sequence together with its context. Method: immunoSEQ multiplex PCR; TCRdb's copy keeps in-frame clones and lacks some. The repertoire has 95,000 to 150,000 clones, around 89% of them found once; the top ten carry more than 4%. The record originates from a study of T cell responses to AZD1222 COVID-19 vaccine. Germline V gives CDR1 SNHLY, CDR2 FYNNEI. The CDR3 runs 15 residues. V was pared by 6 bases and J by 4 bases, with 8 bases of the junction left unmatched. This chain uses TRBV2 with TRBJ1-5; 8 bases match TRBD1. The sequencing used peripheral blood, collected on day 0 of AZD1222 vaccination. The clonotype originates from an adult in good health. For the CDR3, the DNA is TGTGCCAGCAGGACCGGACAGGGCCCGAATCAGCCCCAGCATTTT. Protein: CASRTGQGPNQPQHF.